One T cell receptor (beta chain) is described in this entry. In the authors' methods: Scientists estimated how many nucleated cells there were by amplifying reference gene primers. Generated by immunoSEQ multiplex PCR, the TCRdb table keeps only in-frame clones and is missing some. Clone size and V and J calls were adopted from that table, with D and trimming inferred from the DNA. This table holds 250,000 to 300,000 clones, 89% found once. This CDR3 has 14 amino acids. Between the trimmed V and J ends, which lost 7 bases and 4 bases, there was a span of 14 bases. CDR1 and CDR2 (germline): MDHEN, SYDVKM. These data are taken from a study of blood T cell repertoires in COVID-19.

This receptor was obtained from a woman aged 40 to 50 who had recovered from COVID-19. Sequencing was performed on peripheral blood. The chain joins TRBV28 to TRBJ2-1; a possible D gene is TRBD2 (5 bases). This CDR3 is CASKERPIYNEQFF. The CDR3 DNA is TGTGCCAGCAAGGAGCGGCCCATTTACAATGAGCAGTTCTTC.